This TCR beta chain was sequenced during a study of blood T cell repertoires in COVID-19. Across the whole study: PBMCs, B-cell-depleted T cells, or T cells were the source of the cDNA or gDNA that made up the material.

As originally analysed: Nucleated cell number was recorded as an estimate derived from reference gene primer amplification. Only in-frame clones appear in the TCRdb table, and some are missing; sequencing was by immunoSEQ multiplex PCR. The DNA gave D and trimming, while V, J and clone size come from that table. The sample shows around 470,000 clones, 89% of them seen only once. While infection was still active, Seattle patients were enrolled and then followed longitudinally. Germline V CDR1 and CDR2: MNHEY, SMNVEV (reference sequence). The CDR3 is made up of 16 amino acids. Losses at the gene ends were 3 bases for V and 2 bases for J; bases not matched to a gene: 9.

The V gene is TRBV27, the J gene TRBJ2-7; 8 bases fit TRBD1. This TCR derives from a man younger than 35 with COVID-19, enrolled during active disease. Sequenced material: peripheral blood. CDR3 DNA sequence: TGTGCCAGCAGTTTGGGTACCGGGACAGGAGCCTACGAGCAGTACTTC. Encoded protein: CASSLGTGTGAYEQYF.